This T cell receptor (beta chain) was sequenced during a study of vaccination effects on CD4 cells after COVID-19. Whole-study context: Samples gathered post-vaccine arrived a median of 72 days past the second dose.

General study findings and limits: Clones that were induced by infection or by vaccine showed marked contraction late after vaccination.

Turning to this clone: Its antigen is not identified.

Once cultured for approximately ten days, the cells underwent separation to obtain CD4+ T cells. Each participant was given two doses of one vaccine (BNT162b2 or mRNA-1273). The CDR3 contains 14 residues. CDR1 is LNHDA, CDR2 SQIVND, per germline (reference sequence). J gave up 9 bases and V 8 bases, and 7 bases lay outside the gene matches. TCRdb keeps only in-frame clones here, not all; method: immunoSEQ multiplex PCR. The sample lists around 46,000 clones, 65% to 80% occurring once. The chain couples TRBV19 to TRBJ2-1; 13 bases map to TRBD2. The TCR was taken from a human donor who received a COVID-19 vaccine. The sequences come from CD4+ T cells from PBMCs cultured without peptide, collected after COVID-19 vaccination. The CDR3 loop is CASSGTSGDSEQFF. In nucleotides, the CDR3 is TGTGCCAGTTCTGGGACTAGCGGGGACAGTGAGCAGTTCTTC. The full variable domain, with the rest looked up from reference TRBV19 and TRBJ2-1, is DGGITQSPKYLFRKEGQNVTLSCEQNLNHDAMYWYRQDPGQGLRLIYYSQIVNDFQKGDIAEGYSVSREKKESFPLTVTSAQKNPTAFYLCASSGTSGDSEQFFGPGTRLTVL.